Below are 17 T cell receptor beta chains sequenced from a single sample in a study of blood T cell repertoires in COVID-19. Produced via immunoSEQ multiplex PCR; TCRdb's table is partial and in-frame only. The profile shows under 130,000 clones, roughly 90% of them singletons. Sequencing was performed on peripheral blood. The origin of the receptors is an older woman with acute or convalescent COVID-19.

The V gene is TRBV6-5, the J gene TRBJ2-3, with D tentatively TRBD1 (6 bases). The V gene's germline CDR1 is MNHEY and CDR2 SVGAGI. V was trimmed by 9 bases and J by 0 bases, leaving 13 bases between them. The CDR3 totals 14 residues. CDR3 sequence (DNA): TGTGCCAGTACAGGGCCCTTAAGCACAGATACGCAGTATTTT. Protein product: CASTGPLSTDTQYF.

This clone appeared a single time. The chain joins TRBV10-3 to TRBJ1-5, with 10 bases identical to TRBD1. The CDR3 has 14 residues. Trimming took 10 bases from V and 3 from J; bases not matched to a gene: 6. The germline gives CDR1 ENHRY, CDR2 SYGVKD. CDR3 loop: CATGQGENNQPQHF. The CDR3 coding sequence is TGTGCCACCGGACAGGGGGAGAACAATCAGCCCCAGCATTTT.

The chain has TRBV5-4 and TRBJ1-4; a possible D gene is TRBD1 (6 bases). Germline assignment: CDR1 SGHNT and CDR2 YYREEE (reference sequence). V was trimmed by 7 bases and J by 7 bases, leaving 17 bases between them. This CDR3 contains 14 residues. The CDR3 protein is CASHSGGRGEKLFF. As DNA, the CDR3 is TGTGCCAGCCATAGCGGGGGGCGAGGTGAAAAACTGTTTTTT.

CDR3 sequence reads: CASAGISETQYF. The DNA for the CDR3 is TGTGCCAGTGCAGGGATTTCGGAGACCCAGTACTTC. V and J are TRBV2 and TRBJ2-5; D perhaps matches TRBD1 (5 bases). V gave up 9 bases and J gave up 5 bases, with 13 bases separating them. The germline CDR1 and CDR2 sequences are SNHLY and FYNNEI. This CDR3 spans 12 amino acids.

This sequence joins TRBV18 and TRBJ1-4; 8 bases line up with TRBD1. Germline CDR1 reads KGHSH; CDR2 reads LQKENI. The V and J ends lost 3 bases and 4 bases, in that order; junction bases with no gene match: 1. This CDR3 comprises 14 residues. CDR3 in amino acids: CASSPGQGNEKLFF. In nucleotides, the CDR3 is TGTGCCAGCTCACCTGGACAGGGTAATGAAAAACTGTTTTTT.

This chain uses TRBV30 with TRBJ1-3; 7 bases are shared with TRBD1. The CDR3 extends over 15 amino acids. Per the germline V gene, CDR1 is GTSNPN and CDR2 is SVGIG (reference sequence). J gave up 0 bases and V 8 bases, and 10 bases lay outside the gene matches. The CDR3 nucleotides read TGTGCCGGAACCAGGACAGGAAACTCTGGAAACACCATATATTTT. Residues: CAGTRTGNSGNTIYF.

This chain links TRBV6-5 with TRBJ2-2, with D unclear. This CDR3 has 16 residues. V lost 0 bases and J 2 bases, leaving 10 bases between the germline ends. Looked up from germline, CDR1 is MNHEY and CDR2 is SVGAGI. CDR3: CASSYSSLYNTGELFF. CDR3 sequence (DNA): TGTGCCAGCAGTTACTCGTCCCTCTATAACACCGGGGAGCTGTTTTTT.

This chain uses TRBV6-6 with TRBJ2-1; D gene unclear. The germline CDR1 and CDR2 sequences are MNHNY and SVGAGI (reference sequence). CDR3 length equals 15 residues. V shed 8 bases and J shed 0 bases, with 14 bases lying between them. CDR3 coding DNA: TGTGCCAGCCTATTCGAACTGAGCTCCTACAATGAGCAGTTCTTC. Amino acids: CASLFELSSYNEQFF.

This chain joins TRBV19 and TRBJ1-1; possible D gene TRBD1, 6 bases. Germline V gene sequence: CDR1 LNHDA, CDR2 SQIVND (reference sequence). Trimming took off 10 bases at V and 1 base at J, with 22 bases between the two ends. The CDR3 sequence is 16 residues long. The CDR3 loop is CAISTTTGNKNTEAFF. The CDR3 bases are TGTGCCATATCCACCACAACAGGGAACAAGAACACTGAAGCTTTCTTT.

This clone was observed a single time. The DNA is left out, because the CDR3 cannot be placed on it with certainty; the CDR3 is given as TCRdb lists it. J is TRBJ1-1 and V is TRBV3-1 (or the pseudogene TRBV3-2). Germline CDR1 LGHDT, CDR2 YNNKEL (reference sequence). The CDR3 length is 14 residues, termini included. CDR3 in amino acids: CASSQVGQGAGSFF.

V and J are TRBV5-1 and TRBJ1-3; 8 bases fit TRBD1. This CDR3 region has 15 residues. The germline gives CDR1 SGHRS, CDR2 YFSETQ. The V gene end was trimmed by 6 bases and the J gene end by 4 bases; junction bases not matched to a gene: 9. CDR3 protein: CASTPGQGSGNTIYF. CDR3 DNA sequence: TGCGCCAGCACCCCCGGACAGGGTTCAGGAAACACCATATATTTT.

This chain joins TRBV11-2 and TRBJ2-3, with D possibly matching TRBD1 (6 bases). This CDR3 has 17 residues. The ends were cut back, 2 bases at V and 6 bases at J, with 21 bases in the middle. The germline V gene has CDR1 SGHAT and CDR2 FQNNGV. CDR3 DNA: TGTGCCAGCAGCTTAAGTGGGGGCAGGGGAGTTGGGGATACGCAGTATTTT. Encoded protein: CASSLSGGRGVGDTQYF. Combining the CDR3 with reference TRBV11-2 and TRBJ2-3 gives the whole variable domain EAGVAQSPRYKIIEKRQSVAFWCNPISGHATLYWYQQILGQGPKLLIQFQNNGVVDDSQLPKDRFSAERLKGVDSTLKIQPAKLEDSAVYLCASSLSGGRGVGDTQYFGPGTRLTVL.

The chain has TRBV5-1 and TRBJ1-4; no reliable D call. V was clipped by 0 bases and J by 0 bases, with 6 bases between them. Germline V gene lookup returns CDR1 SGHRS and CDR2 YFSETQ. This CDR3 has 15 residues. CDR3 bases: TGCGCCAGCAGCTTGGGAGCCGCAACTAATGAAAAACTGTTTTTT. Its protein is CASSLGAATNEKLFF.

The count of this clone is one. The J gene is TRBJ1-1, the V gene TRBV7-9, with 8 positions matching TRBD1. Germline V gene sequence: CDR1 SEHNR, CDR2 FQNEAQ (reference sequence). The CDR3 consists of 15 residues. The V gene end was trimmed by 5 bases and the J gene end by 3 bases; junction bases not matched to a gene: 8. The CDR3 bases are TGTGCCAGCAGCCGCTTGGACAGGGCTTACACTGAAGCTTTCTTT. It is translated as CASSRLDRAYTEAFF.

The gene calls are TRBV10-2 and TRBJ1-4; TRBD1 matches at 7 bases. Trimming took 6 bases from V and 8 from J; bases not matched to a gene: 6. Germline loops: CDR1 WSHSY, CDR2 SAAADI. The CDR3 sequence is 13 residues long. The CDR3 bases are TGCGCCAGCAGACAGGGGTTGGGCGAAAAACTGTTTTTT. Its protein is CASRQGLGEKLFF.

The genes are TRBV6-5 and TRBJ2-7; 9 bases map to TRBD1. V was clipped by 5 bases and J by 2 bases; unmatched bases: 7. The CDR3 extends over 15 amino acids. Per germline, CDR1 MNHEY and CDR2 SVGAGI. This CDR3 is CASSHSGTGPYEQYF. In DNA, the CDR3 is TGTGCCAGCAGTCATTCCGGGACAGGGCCCTACGAGCAGTACTTC.

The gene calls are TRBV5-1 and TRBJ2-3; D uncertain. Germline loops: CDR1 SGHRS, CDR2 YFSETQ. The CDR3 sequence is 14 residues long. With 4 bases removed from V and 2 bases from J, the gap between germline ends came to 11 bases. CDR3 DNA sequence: TGCGCCAGCAGCGCCGGTACCCACACAGATACGCAGTATTTT. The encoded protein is CASSAGTHTDTQYF.